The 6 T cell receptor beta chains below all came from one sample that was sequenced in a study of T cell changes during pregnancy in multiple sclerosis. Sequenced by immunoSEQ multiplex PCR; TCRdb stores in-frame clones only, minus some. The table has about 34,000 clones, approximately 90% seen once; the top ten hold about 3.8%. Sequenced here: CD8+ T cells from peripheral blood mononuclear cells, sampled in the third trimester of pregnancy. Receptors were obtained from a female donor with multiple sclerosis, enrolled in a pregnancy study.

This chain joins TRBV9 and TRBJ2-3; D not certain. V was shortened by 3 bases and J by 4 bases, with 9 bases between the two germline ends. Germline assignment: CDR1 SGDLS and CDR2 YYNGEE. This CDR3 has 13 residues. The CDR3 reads CASSGRYADTQYF. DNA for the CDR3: TGTGCCAGCAGCGGCCGGTACGCAGATACGCAGTATTTT.

CDR3 nucleotide sequence: TGTGCCAGCAGCTTAACGGCGGCTAGCGGGGGACCATTCAATGAGCAGTTCTTC. Its translation is CASSLTAASGGPFNEQFF. V is TRBV7-3 and J is TRBJ2-1; 10 positions agree with TRBD2. The CDR3 covers 18 residues. Germline V gene data show CDR1 as SGHTA and CDR2 as FQGTGA. Germline trimming cut 0 bases from V and 6 bases from J; bases unmatched to any gene: 11.

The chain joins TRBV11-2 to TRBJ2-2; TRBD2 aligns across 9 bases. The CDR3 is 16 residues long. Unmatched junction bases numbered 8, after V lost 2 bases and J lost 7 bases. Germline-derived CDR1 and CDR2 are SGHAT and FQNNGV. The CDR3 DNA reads TGTGCCAGCAGCTTATACGGCGGGGGGGCCTTCGGGGAGCTGTTTTTT. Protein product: CASSLYGGGAFGELFF.

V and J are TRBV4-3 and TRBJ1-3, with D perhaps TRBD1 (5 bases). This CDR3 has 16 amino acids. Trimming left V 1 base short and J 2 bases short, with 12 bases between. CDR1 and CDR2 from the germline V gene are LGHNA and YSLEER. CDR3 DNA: TGCGCCAGCAGCCAAGGGAGGGGAGCGCCTGGAAACACCATATATTTT. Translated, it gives CASSQGRGAPGNTIYF.

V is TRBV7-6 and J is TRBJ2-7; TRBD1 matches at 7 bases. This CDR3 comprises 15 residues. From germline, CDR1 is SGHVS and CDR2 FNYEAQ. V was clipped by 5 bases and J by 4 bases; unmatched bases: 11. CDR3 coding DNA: TGTGCCAGCAGCCCAAACCGGGACAGATCATACGAGCAGTACTTC. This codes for CASSPNRDRSYEQYF.

CDR3: CASSEGRGTDTQYF. The CDR3, as DNA: TGTGCCAGCAGTGAAGGTCGGGGCACAGATACGCAGTATTTT. This sequence joins TRBV6-4 and TRBJ2-3, with D hard to call. The length of the CDR3 is 14 residues. Per germline, CDR1 MRHNA and CDR2 SNTAGT. Between the trimmed V and J ends, which lost 3 bases and 1 base, there was a span of 8 bases.